This T cell receptor beta chain came from a study of T cell repertoires in cytomegalovirus infection. V lost 3 bases and J lost 0, with 9 bases in between. This CDR3 spans 15 amino acids. Germline loops: CDR1 WSHSY, CDR2 SAAADI. In its sample, this clonotype was seen many times. Its antigen is still unknown. The study, taken as a whole, reports: CMV-specific HLA-C-restricted TCR beta clonotypes dominated the ex vivo response.

TCRdb called the reads again in MiXCR, with one record for every CDR3 protein. This table holds approximately 990,000 distinct CDR3 sequences, 31% found once. Specimen: cultured CD8+ T cells from PBMCs, collected from culture after CMV antigen stimulation. The source of this sequence is a human donor in good health (CMV status not recorded). Some clones in this sample may be carry-over from other donors' samples. The V and J genes are TRBV10-2 and TRBJ2-4; D is possibly TRBD1 or TRBD2 (5 bases each). CDR3 residues: CASSDGALAKNIQYF. CDR3 coding DNA: TGCGCCAGCAGTGACGGGGCCCTAGCCAAAAACATTCAGTACTTC.